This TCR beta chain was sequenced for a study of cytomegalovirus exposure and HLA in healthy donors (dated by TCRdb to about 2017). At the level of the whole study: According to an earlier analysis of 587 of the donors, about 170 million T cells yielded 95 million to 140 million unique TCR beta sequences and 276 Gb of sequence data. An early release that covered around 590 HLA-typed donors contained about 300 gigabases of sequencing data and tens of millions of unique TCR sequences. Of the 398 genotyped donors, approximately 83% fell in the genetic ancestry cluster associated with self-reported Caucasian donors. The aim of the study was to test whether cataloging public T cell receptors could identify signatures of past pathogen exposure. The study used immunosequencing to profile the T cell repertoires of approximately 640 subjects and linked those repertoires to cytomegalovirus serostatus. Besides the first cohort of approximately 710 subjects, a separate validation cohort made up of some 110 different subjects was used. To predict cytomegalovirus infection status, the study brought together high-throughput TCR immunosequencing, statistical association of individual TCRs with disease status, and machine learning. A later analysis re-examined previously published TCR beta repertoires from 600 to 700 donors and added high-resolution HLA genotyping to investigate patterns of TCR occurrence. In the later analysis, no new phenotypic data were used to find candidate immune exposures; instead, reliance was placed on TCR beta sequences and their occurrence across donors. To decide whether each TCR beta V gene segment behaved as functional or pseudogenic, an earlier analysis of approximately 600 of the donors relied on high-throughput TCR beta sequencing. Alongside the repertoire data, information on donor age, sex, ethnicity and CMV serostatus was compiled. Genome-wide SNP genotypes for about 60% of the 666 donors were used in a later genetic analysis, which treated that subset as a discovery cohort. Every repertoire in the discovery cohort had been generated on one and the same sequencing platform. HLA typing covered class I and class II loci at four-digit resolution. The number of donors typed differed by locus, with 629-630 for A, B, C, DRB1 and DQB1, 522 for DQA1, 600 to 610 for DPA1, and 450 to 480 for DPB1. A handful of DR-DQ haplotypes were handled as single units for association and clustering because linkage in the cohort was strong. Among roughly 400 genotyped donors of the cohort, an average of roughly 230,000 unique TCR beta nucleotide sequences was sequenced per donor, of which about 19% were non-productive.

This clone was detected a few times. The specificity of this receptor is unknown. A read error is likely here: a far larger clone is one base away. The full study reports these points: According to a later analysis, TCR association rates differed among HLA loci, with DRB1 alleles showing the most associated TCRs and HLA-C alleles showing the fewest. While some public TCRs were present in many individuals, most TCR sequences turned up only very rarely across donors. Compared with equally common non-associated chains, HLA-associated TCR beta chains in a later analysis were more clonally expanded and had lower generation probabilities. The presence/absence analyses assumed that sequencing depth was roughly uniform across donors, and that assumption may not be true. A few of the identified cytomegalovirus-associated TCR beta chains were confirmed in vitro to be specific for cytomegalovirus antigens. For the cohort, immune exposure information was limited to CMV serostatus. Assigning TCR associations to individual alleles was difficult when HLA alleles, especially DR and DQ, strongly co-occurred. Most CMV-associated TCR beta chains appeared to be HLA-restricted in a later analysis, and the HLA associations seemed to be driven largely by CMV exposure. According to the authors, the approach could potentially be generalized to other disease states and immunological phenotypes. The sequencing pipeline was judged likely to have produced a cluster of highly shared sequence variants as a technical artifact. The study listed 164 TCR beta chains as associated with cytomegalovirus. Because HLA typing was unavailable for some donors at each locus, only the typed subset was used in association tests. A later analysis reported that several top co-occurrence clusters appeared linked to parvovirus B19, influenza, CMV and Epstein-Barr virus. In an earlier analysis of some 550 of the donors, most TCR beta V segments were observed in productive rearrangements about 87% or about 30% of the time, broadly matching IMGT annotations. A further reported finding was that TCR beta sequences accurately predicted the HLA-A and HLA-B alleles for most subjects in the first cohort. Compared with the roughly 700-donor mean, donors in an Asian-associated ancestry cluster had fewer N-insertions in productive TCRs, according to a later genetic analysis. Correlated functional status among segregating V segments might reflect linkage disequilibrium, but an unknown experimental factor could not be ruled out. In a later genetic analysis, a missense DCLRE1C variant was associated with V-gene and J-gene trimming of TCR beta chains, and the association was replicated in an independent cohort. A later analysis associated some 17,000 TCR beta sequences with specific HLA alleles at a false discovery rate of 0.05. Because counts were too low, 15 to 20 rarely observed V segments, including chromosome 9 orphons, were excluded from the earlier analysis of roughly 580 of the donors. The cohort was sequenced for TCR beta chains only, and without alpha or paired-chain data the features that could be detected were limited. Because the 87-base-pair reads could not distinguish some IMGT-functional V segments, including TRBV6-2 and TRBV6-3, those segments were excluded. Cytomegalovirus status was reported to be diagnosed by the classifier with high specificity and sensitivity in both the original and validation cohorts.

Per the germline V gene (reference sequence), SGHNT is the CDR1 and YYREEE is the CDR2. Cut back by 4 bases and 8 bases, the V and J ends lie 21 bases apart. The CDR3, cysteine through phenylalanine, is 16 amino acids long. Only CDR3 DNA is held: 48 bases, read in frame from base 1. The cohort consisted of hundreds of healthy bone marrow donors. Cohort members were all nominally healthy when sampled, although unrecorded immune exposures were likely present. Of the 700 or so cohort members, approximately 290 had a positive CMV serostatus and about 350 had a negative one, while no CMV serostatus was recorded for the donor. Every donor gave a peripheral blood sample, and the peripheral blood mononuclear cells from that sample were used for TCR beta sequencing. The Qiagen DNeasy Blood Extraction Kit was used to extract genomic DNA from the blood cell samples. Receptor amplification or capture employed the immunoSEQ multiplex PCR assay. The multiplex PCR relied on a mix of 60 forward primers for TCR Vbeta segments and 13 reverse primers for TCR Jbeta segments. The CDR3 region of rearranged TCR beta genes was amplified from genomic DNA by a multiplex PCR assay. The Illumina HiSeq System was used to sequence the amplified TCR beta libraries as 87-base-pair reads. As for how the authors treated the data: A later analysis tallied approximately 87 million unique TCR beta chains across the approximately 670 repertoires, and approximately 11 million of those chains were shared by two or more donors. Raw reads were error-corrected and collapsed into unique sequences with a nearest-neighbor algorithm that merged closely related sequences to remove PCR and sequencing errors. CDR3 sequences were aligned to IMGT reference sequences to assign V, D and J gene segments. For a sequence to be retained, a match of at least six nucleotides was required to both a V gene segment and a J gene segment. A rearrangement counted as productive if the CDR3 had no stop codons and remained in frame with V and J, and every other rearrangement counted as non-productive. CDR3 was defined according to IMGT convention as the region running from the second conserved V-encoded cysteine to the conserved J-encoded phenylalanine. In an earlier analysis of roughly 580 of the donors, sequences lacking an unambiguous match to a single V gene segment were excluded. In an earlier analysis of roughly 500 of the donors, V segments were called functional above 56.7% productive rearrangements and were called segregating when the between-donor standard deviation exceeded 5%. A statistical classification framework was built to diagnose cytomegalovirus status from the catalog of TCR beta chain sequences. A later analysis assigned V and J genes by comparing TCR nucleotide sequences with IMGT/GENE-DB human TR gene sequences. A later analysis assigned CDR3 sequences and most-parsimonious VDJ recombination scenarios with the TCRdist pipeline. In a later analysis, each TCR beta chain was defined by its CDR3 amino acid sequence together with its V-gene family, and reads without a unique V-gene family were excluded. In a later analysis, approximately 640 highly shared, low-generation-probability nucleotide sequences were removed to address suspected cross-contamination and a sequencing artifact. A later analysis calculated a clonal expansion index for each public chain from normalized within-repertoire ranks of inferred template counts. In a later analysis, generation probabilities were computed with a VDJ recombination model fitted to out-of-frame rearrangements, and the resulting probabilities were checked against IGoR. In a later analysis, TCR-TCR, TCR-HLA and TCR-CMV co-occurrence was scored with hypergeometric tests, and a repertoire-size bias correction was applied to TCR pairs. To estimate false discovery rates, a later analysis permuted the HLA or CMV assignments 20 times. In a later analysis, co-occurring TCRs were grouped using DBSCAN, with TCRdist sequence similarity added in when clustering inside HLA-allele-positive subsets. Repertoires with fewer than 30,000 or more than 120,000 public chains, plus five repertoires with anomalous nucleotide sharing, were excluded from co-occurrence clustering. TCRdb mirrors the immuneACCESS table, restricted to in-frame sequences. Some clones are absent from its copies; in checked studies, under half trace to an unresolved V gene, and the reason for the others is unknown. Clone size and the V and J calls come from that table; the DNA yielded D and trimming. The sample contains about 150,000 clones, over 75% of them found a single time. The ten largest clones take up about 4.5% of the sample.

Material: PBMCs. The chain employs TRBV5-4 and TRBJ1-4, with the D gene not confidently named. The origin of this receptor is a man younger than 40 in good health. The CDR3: CASSQGSRRFAEKLFF. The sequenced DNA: TGTGCCAGCAGCCAAGGCTCTCGGCGGTTTGCGGAAAAACTGTTTTTT.